This record looks at one T cell receptor beta chain sequence and its context. This sample is part of a study of blood T cell repertoires in COVID-19. Produced via immunoSEQ multiplex PCR; TCRdb's table is partial and in-frame only. Of fewer than 65,000 clones listed, approximately 79% are singletons. Germline CDR1 is SGDLS and CDR2 is YYNGEE. CDR3 size: 14 residues. J lost 3 bases, V lost 4 bases, and 2 bases had no gene match. The chain links TRBV9 to TRBJ2-2; 8 nucleotides line up with TRBD1. Sequenced: peripheral blood. This TCR was sampled from a human donor in a cohort sampled during active COVID-19. CDR3 in amino acids: CASSPTGDTGELFF. The CDR3, as DNA: TGTGCCAGCAGCCCGACAGGGGACACCGGGGAGCTGTTTTTT.